This entry features one T cell receptor (beta chain) sequence. This sample was taken from a study of blood T cell repertoires in COVID-19. Generated by immunoSEQ multiplex PCR, the TCRdb table keeps only in-frame clones and is missing some. The table includes 240,000 or so clones, about 80% detected once. The length of the CDR3 is 15 residues. Trimming left V 0 bases short and J 3 bases short, with 9 bases between. The germline V gene has CDR1 LNHNV and CDR2 YYDKDF (reference sequence). The material sequenced was peripheral blood. This receptor was taken from a woman of 80 years or more with acute or convalescent COVID-19. The chain employs TRBV15 and TRBJ1-5; D might be TRBD1 (5 bases). The CDR3 sequence: CATSRESGFNQPQHF. CDR3 in DNA: TGTGCCACCAGCAGAGAATCAGGGTTCAATCAGCCCCAGCATTTT. The full variable domain, rest sourced from reference TRBV15 and TRBJ1-5, is DAMVIQNPRYQVTQFGKPVTLSCSQTLNHNVMYWYQQKSSQAPKLLFHYYDKDFNNEADTPDNFQSRRPNTSFCFLDIRSPGLGDTAMYLCATSRESGFNQPQHFGDGTRLSIL.